Sequencing of this T cell receptor beta chain was carried out in a study of T cell repertoires in cytomegalovirus infection. Study at large: From public TCR beta signatures came an indication of both CMV infection and matching HLA type.

One entry per CDR3 protein, called by TCRdb with MiXCR from the reads. The sample yields some 180,000 distinct CDR3 sequences, about a sixth seen once. V was cut by 5 bases and J by 3 bases, with 8 bases left in between. The CDR3 has 13 residues. Germline-derived CDR1 and CDR2 are SGHDN and FVKESK. This clonotype occurred a few times. The material sequenced was CD8+ T cells from PBMCs. The source of this sequence is a human donor in good health (CMV status not recorded). Some clones in this sample may be carry-over from other donors' samples. The chain is built from TRBV14 and TRBJ1-3; D is undetermined. The CDR3 sequence: CASSVFSGNTIYF. The CDR3 coding sequence is TGTGCCAGCAGCGTGTTCAGTGGAAACACCATATATTTT.